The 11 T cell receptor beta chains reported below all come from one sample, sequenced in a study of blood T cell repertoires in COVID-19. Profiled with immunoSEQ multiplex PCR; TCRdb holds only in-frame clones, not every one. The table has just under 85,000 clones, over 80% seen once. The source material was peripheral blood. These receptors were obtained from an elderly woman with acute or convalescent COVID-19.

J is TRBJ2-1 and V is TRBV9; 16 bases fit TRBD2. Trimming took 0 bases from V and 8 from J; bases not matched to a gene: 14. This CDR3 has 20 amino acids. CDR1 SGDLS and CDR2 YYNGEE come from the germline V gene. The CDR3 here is CASSVGLGTSGRAVMHEQFF. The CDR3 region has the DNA TGTGCCAGCAGCGTAGGGCTGGGGACTAGCGGGAGGGCCGTTATGCATGAGCAGTTCTTC.

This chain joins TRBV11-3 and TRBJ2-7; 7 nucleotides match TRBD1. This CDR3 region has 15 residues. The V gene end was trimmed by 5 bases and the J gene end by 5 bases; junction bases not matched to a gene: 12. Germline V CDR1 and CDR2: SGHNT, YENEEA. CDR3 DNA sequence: TGTGCCAGCAGCCTAATGACAGGGAAGATCCACGAGCAGTACTTC. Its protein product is CASSLMTGKIHEQYF.

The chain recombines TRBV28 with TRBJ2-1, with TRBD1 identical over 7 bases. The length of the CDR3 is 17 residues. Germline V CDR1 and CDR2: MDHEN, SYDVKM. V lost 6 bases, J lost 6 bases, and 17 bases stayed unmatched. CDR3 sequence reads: CASSSDRDRKGRNEQFF. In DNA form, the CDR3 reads TGTGCCAGCAGCTCCGACCGGGACAGAAAAGGGCGCAATGAGCAGTTCTTC.

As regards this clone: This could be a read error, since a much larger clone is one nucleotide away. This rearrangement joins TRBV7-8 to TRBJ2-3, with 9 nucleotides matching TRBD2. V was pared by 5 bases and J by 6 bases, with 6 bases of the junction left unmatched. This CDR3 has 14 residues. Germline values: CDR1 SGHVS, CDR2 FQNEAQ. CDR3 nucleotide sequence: TGTGCCAGCAGCGCACTAGCGGGTGAGGATACGCAGTATTTT. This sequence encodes CASSALAGEDTQYF. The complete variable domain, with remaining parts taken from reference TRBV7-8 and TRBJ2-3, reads GAGVSQSPRYKVAKRGQDVALRCDPISGHVSLFWYQQALGQGPEFLTYFQNEAQLDKSGLPSDRFFAERPEGSVSTLKIQRTQQEDSAVYLCASSALAGEDTQYFGPGTRLTVL.

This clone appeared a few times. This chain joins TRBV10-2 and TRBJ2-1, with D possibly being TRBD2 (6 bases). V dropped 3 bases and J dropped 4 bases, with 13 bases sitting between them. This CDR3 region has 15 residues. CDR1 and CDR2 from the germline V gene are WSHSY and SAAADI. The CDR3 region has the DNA TGCGCCAGCAGTGACAGGCCTAGCGCTTACAATGAGCAGTTCTTC. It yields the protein CASSDRPSAYNEQFF.

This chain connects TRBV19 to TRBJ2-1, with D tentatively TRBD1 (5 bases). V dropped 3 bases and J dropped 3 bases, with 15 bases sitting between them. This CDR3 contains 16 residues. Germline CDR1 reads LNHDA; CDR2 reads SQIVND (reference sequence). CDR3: CASSIQGRAYYNEQFF. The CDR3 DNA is TGTGCCAGTAGTATTCAGGGCAGAGCTTACTACAATGAGCAGTTCTTC.

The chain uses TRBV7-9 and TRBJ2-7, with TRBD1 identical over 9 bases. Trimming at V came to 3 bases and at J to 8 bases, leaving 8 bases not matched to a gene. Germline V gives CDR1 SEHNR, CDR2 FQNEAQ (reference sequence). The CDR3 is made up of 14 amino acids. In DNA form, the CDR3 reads TGTGCCAGCAGCTTGGGACAGGGACCGCTCAAGCAGTACTTC. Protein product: CASSLGQGPLKQYF.

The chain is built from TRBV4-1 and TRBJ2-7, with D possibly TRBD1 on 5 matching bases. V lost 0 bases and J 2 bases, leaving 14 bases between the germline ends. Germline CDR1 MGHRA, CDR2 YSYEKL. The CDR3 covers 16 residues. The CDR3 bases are TGCGCCAGCAGCCAAGAAGGGGCAGGCAGCCCCTACGAGCAGTACTTC. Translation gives CASSQEGAGSPYEQYF.

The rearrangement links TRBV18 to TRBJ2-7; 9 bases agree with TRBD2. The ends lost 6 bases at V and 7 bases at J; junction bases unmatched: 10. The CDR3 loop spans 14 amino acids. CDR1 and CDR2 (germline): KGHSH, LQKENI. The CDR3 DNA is TGTGCCAGCTCCCTCGTGGGCGGGAGGGGTGAGCAGTACTTC. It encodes CASSLVGGRGEQYF.

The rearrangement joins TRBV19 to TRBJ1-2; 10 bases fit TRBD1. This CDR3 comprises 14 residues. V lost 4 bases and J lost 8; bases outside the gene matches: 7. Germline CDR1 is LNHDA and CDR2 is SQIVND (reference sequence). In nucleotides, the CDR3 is TGTGCCAGTAGTACCCGGGACAGGGGTGGAGGCTACACCTTC. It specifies CASSTRDRGGGYTF. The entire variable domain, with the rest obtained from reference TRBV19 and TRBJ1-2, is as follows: DGGITQSPKYLFRKEGQNVTLSCEQNLNHDAMYWYRQDPGQGLRLIYYSQIVNDFQKGDIAEGYSVSREKKESFPLTVTSAQKNPTAFYLCASSTRDRGGGYTFGSGTRLTVV.

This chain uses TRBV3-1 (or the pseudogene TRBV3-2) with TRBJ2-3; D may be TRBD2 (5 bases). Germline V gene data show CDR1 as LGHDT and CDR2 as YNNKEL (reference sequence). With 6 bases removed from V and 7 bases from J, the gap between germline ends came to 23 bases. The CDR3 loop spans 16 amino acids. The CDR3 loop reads CASSVVDLARGNTQYF. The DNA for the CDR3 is TGTGCCAGCAGTGTCGTGGACCTAGCACGCGGTAATACGCAGTATTTT.